Each of the 9 T cell receptor beta chains below was sequenced from the same sample in a study of blood T cell repertoires in COVID-19. Generated by immunoSEQ multiplex PCR, the TCRdb table keeps only in-frame clones and is missing some. This sample has about 150,000 clones, with roughly 87% found just once. Sequenced: peripheral blood. Source of these receptors: a woman aged 45-60 years with acute or convalescent COVID-19.

This chain links TRBV7-9 with TRBJ1-4; no firm D call. This CDR3 comprises 12 residues. The V and J ends lost 5 bases and 4 bases respectively, with 5 bases between them. Germline values: CDR1 SEHNR, CDR2 FQNEAQ (reference sequence). CDR3 DNA: TGTGCCAGCAGCAAGAGTAATGAAAAACTGTTTTTT. The encoded protein is CASSKSNEKLFF.

The J gene is TRBJ2-1, the V gene TRBV30; 11 bases are a match to TRBD2. The trim removed 0 bases at V and 13 bases at J, leaving 5 bases unmatched. The CDR3 sequence is 13 residues long. The germline gives CDR1 GTSNPN, CDR2 SVGIG (reference sequence). CDR3 sequence reads: CAWSVTSGGPQFF. The CDR3 nucleotides are TGTGCCTGGAGTGTAACTAGCGGGGGCCCCCAGTTCTTC.

The chain has TRBV5-1 and TRBJ2-3; 9 bases line up with TRBD2. J gave up 0 bases and V 0 bases, and 2 bases lay outside the gene matches. Per the germline V gene, CDR1 is SGHRS and CDR2 is YFSETQ. The CDR3 totals 16 residues. The CDR3 here is CASSLVAGGSTDTQYF. In DNA, the CDR3 is TGCGCCAGCAGCTTGGTGGCGGGAGGGAGCACAGATACGCAGTATTTT.

The CDR3 protein is CASSYSPPQPQHF. CDR3 sequence (DNA): TGTGCCAGCAGTTACTCCCCTCCTCAGCCCCAGCATTTT. The J gene is TRBJ1-5, the V gene TRBV6-5, with D uncertain. Germline CDR1 and CDR2: MNHEY and SVGAGI. This CDR3 comprises 13 residues. Trimming pared 0 bases from V and 6 bases from J, leaving 6 bases between.

The chain has TRBV9 and TRBJ2-7; D unclear. Germline assignment: CDR1 SGDLS and CDR2 YYNGEE. V shed 4 bases and J shed 0 bases, with 11 bases lying between them. The CDR3 spans 14 residues. DNA of the CDR3: TGTGCCAGCAGCCCAGAGGCGGTCTCCTACGAGCAGTACTTC. Translation gives CASSPEAVSYEQYF.

The chain joins TRBV18 to TRBJ2-2; 7 nucleotides line up with TRBD1. The CDR3 sequence is 15 residues long. The V gene end was trimmed by 3 bases and the J gene end by 3 bases; junction bases not matched to a gene: 4. Germline V gives CDR1 KGHSH, CDR2 LQKENI. CDR3 in amino acids: CASSPGQVDTGELFF. Written as DNA, the CDR3 is TGTGCCAGCTCACCCGGACAGGTTGACACCGGGGAGCTGTTTTTT.

The chain combines TRBV5-1 with TRBJ2-3, with 10 bases lining up with TRBD2. Germline-derived CDR1 and CDR2 are SGHRS and YFSETQ. There are 16 residues in the CDR3. Trimming took 0 bases from V and 2 from J; bases not matched to a gene: 3. The CDR3 region is CASSLELAGPTDTQYF. CDR3 nucleotides: TGCGCCAGCAGCTTGGAACTAGCGGGACCCACAGATACGCAGTATTTT.

This sequence joins TRBV18 and TRBJ1-2; 8 bases line up with TRBD1. This CDR3 contains 14 residues. CDR1 KGHSH and CDR2 LQKENI come from the germline V gene. V dropped 2 bases and J dropped 6; count of bases not matched to a gene: 5. CDR3 protein: CASSPNSRGHGYTF. CDR3 in DNA: TGTGCCAGCTCACCAAATTCCAGGGGGCATGGCTACACCTTC. The variable domain in full, completed from reference TRBV18 and TRBJ1-2, reads NAGVMQNPRHLVRRRGQEARLRCSPMKGHSHVYWYRQLPEEGLKFMVYLQKENIIDESGMPKERFSAEFPKEGPSILRIQQVVRGDSAAYFCASSPNSRGHGYTFGSGTRLTVV.

The chain joins TRBV9 to TRBJ2-2; TRBD1 matches at 7 bases. J was trimmed by 3 bases and V by 1 base; bases with no gene match: 3. Germline CDR1 and CDR2: SGDLS and YYNGEE. The CDR3 contains 15 residues. The chain's CDR3 is CASSVRTGDTGELFF. The DNA for the CDR3 is TGTGCCAGCAGCGTACGTACAGGGGACACCGGGGAGCTGTTTTTT.